This T cell receptor beta chain was observed in a study of OX40 agonist ivuxolimab in advanced cancers. Study information: As their treatment, patients were administered ivuxolimab, an agonistic anti-OX40 (CD134) antibody. Prior anti-PD-1, anti-PD-L1 or anti-CTLA-4 therapy did not bar entry, and around 39% had some.

This CDR3 is built from 13 residues. Germline CDR1 is MNHEY and CDR2 is SVGAGI. V was cut by 6 bases and J by 0 bases, with 8 bases left in between. Measured with immunoSEQ multiplex PCR; TCRdb has only the in-frame clones, and not every one. The data show some 60,000 clones, around 93% seen once. Study outcomes and limitations: CD8+ T cells showed, on average, more clonal expansion than CD4+ cells.

Concerning this clone itself: Antigen specificity is unknown.

The TCR sequence derives from an adult with an advanced solid tumor such as melanoma, head and neck, liver or kidney cancer. This rearrangement joins TRBV6-5 to TRBJ1-1; D ambiguous. The sample was CD4+ or CD8+ T cells sorted from blood, taken in a trial of the OX40 agonist ivuxolimab. The chain's CDR3 is CASSLGMNTEAFF. CDR3 DNA sequence: TGTGCCAGCAGCTTAGGGATGAACACTGAAGCTTTCTTT.